This T cell receptor (beta chain) stems from a study of STAT5B mutations in CD4+ large granular lymphocyte leukemia. Study-level points and caveats: Without putative leukemic clones, patient CD4-sorted repertoires remained more clonal than healthy CD4+ repertoires.

Details on this clone: Its antigen is currently unknown.

Assay used: immunoSEQ multiplex PCR; TCRdb lists only in-frame clones, some missing. In the table there are 40,000 to 55,000 clones, 84% of which are singletons. J gave up 7 bases and V 4 bases, and 9 bases lay outside the gene matches. From germline, CDR1 is SGDLS and CDR2 YYNGEE. This CDR3 spans 14 amino acids. The clonotype originates from a human donor in good health. Sequenced: CD4+ T cells from blood buffy coats. V usage is TRBV9 and J usage is TRBJ1-2; 8 nucleotides line up with TRBD1. The DNA of the CDR3 is TGTGCCAGCAGCAACCGACAGGGGACGGGTGGCTACACCTTC. Translation: CASSNRQGTGGYTF.